This T cell receptor beta chain was identified in a study of cytomegalovirus exposure and HLA in healthy donors. The CDR3 sequence is 14 residues long. Deletions cut 6 bases from V and 1 base from J, with 9 bases between. Germline-derived CDR1 and CDR2 are SGHNT and YENEEA. Sequencing was performed with immunoSEQ multiplex PCR; in TCRdb, only in-frame clones are kept and a portion is missing. The sample has roughly 330,000 clones; roughly 87% are singletons. Sequenced sample: PBMCs. The TCR was taken from a woman in her twenties or thirties in good health and CMV-seropositive. The gene calls are TRBV11-3 and TRBJ2-2; D gene unclear. This CDR3 reads CASRARENTGELFF. CDR3 DNA: TGTGCCAGCAGGGCAAGAGAGAACACCGGGGAGCTGTTTTTT.